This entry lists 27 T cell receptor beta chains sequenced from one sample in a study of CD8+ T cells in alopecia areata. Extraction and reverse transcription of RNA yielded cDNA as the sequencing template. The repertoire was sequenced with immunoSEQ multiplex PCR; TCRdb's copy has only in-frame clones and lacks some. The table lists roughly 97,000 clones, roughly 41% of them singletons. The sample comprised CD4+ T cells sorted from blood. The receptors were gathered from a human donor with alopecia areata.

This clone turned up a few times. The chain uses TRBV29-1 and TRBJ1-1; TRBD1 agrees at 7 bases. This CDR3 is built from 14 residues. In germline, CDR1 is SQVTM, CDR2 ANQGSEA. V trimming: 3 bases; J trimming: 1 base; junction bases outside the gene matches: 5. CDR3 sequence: CSVDSTGPNTEAFF. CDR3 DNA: TGCAGCGTTGACTCGACAGGGCCGAACACTGAAGCTTTCTTT.

CDR3 sequence: CASSLRAGELFF. CDR3 nucleotides: TGTGCCAGCAGTTTACGGGCCGGGGAGCTGTTTTTT. This chain links TRBV27 with TRBJ2-2; D uncertain. The CDR3 contains 12 residues. Trimming removed 2 bases at V and 6 bases at J, with 4 bases between. The germline gives CDR1 MNHEY, CDR2 SMNVEV (reference sequence).

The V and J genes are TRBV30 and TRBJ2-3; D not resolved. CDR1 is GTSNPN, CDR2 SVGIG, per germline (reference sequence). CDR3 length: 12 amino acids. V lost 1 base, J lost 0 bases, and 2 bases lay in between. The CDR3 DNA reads TGTGCCTGGAGTGACAGCACAGATACGCAGTATTTT. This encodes CAWSDSTDTQYF.

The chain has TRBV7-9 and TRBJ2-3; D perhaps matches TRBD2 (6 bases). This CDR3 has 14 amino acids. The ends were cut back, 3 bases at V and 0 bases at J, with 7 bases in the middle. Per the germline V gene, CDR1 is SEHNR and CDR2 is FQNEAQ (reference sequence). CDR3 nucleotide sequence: TGTGCCAGCAGCTTTGGAGGGAGCACAGATACGCAGTATTTT. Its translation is CASSFGGSTDTQYF.

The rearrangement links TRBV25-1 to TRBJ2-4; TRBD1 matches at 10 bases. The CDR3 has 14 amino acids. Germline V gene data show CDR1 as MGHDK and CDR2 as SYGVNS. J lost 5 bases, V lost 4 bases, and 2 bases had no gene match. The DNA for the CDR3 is TGTGCCAGCAGTGCGACAGGGGGCGAAAACATTCAGTACTTC. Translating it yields CASSATGGENIQYF.

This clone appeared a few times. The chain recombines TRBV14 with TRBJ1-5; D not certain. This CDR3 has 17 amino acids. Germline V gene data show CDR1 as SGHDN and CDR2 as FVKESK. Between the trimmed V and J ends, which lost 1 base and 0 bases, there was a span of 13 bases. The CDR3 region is CASSQAGQNYSNQPQHF. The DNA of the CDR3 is TGTGCCAGCAGCCAAGCGGGTCAGAATTATAGCAATCAGCCCCAGCATTTT.

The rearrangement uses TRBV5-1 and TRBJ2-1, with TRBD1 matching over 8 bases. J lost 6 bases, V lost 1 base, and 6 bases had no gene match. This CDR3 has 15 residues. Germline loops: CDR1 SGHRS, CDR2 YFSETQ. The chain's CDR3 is CASSLSTGEVNEQFF. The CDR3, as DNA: TGCGCCAGCAGCTTGTCGACAGGGGAAGTCAATGAGCAGTTCTTC.

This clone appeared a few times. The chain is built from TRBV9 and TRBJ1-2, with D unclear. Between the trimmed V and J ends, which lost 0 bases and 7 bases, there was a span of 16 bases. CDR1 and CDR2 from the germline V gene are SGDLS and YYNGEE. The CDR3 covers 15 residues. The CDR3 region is CASSVVDYAGVGYTF. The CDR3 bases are TGTGCCAGCAGCGTAGTCGACTACGCGGGTGTTGGCTACACCTTC.

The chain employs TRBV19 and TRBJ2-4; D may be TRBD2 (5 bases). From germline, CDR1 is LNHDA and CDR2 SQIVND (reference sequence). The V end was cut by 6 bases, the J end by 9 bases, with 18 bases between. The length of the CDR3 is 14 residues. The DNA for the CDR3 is TGTGCCAGTAGCGCTTCAACTAGTCAACCCATTCAGTACTTC. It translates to CASSASTSQPIQYF.

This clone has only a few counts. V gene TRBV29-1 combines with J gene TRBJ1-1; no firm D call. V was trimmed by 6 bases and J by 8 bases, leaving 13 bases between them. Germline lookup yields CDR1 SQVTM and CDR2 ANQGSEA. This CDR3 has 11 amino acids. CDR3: CSVGHGGEAFF. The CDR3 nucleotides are TGCAGCGTGGGCCATGGCGGGGAAGCTTTCTTT. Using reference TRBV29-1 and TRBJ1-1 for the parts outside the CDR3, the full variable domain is SAVISQKPSRDICQRGTSLTIQCQVDSQVTMMFWYRQQPGQSLTLIATANQGSEATYESGFVIDKFPISRPNLTFSTLTVSNMSPEDSSIYLCSVGHGGEAFFGQGTRLTVV.

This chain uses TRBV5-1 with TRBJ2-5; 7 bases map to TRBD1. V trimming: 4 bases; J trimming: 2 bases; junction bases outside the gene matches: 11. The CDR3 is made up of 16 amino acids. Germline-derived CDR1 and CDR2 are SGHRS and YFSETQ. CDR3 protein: CASSRKGQDDQETQYF. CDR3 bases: TGCGCCAGCAGCCGAAAAGGACAGGACGATCAAGAGACCCAGTACTTC.

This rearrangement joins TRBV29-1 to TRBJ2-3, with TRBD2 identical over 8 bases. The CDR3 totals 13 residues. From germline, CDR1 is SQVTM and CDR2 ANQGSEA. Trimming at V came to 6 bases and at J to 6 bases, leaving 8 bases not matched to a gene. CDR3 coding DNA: TGCAGCGTGGGGGCGGGGGGCGGGGATACGCAGTATTTT. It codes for CSVGAGGGDTQYF.

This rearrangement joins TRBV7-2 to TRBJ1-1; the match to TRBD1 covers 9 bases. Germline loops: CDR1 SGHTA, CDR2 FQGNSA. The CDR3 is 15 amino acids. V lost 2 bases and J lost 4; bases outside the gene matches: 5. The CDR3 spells CASSLSTTGGTEAFF. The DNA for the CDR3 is TGTGCCAGCAGCTTATCTACGACAGGGGGCACTGAAGCTTTCTTT.

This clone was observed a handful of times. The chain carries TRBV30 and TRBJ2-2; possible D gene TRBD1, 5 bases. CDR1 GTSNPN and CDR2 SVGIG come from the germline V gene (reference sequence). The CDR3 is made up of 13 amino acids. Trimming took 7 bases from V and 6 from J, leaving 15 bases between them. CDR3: CASRTRVSGELFF. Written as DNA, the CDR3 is TGTGCCTCGCGGACCAGGGTTTCCGGGGAGCTGTTTTTT.

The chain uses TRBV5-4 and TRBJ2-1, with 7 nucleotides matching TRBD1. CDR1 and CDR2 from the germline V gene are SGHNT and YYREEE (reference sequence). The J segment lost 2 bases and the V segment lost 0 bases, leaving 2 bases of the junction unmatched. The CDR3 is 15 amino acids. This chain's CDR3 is CASSLEGGTYNEQFF. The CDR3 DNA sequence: TGTGCCAGCAGCTTGGAAGGGGGCACCTACAATGAGCAGTTCTTC. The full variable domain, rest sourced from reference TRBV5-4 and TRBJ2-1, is ETGVTQSPTHLIKTRGQQVTLRCSSQSGHNTVSWYQQALGQGPQFIFQYYREEENGRGNFPPRFSGLQFPNYSSELNVNALELDDSALYLCASSLEGGTYNEQFFGPGTRLTVL.

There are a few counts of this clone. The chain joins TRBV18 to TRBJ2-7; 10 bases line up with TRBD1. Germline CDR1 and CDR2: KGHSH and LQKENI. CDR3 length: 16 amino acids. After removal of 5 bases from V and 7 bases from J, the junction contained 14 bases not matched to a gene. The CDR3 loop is CASSAQTGGASKEQYF. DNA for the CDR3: TGTGCCAGCTCAGCACAGACAGGGGGCGCTTCAAAAGAGCAGTACTTC.

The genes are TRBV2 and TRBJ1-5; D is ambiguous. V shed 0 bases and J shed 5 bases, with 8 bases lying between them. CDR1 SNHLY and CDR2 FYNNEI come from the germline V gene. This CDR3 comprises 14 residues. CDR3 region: CASSEAGSYQPQHF. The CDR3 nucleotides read TGTGCCAGCAGTGAAGCGGGGAGCTATCAGCCCCAGCATTTT. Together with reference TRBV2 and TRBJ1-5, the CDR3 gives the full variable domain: EPEVTQTPSHQVTQMGQEVILRCVPISNHLYFYWYRQILGQKVEFLVSFYNNEISEKSEIFDDQFSVERPDGSNFTLKIRSTKLEDSAMYFCASSEAGSYQPQHFGDGTRLSIL.

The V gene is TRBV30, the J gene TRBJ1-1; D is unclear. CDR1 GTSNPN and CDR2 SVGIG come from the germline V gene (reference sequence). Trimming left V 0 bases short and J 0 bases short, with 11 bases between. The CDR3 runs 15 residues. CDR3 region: CAWSVTGLMNTEAFF. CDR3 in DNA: TGTGCCTGGAGTGTAACCGGTTTAATGAACACTGAAGCTTTCTTT.

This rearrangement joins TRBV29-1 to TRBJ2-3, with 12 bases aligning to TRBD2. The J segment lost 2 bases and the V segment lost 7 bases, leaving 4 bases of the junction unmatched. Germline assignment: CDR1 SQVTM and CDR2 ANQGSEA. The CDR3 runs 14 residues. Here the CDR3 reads CSERTSGVTDTQYF. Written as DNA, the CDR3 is TGCAGCGAAAGGACTAGCGGGGTCACAGATACGCAGTATTTT.

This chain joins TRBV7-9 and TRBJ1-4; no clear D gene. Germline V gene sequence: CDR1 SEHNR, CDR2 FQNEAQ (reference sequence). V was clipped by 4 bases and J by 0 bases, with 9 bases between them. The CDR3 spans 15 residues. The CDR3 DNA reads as TGTGCCAGCAGCTCTACGTCCCCAACTAATGAAAAACTGTTTTTT. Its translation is CASSSTSPTNEKLFF.

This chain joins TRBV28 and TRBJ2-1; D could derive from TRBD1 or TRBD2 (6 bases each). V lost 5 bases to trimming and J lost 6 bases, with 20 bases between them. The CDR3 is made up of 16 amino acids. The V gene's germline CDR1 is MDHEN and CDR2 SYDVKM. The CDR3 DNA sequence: TGTGCCAGCAGTGGACGGGGGCGCGCCGGGGTCAATGAGCAGTTCTTC. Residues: CASSGRGRAGVNEQFF.

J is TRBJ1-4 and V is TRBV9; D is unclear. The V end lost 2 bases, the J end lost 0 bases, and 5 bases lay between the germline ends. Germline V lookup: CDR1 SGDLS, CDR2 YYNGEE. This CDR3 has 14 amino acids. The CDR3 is CASSVSATNEKLFF. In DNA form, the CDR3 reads TGTGCCAGCAGCGTCTCTGCAACTAATGAAAAACTGTTTTTT.

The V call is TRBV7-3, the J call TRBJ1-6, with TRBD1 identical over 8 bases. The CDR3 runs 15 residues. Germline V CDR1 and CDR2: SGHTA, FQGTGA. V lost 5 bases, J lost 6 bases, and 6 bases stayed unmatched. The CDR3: CASSPTGEFNSPLHF. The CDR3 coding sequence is TGTGCCAGCAGCCCGACAGGGGAGTTTAATTCACCCCTCCACTTT.

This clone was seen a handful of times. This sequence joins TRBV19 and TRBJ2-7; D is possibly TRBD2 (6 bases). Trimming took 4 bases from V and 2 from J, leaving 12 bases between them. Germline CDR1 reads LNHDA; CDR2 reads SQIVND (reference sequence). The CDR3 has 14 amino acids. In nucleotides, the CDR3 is TGTGCCAGTAGTAACAGACTAGAGGCCTACGAGCAGTACTTC. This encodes CASSNRLEAYEQYF.

The CDR3 DNA reads as TGTGCCAGCAGCTTAGCGCTGACAGGTACAGATACGCAGTATTTT. Translation: CASSLALTGTDTQYF. The chain is built from TRBV7-8 and TRBJ2-3, with TRBD1 as a possible D gene (6 bases). Germline CDR1 SGHVS, CDR2 FQNEAQ. The ends were cut back, 0 bases at V and 3 bases at J, with 10 bases in the middle. The CDR3 is 15 amino acids.

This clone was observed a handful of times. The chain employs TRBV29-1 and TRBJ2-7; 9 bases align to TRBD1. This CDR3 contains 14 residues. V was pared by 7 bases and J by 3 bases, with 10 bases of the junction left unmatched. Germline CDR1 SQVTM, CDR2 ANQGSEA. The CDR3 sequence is CSARARTGDYEQYF. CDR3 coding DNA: TGCAGCGCTCGAGCGAGGACAGGGGACTACGAGCAGTACTTC.

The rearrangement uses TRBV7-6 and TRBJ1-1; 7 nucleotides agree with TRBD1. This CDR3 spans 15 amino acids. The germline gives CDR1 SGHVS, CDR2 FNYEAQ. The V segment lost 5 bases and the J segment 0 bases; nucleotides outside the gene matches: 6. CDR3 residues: CASSPRQGLNTEAFF. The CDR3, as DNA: TGTGCCAGCAGCCCACGACAGGGCCTGAACACTGAAGCTTTCTTT.